This T cell receptor (beta chain) was sequenced during a study of T-cell memory formation after mild COVID-19. Across the whole study: Most TCR clusters belonged to a single donor. Regarding the study as a whole: Memory sampled before infection contained some responding clones, suggesting cross-reactive memory joined. Of the contracting clones, CD4+ ones lay mainly in CM and EM, and CD8+ ones in EMRA.

A word on this clonotype: What it recognizes is unknown.

Germline V gene lookup returns CDR1 LGHNA and CDR2 YSLEER. CDR3 length: 17 residues. Trimming shortened V by 2 bases and J by 1 base, and 17 bases separated the two germline ends. TCRdb used MiXCR to reprocess the 5' RACE reads, holding one entry per CDR3 protein. The sample includes about 82,000 distinct CDR3 sequences, approximately 15% of them seen just once. This receptor was obtained from a young man who had mild COVID-19 (a few samples of this study predate the infection). Cell type and time point are not known. The J gene is TRBJ1-1, the V gene TRBV4-3; D is possibly TRBD1 (5 bases). Sequenced sample: PBMCs or a T cell subset sorted from them (not recorded which). The CDR3: CASSQQPVGVTNTEAFF. The CDR3 DNA reads as TGCGCCAGCAGCCAACAACCGGTAGGGGTGACGAACACTGAAGCTTTCTTT.